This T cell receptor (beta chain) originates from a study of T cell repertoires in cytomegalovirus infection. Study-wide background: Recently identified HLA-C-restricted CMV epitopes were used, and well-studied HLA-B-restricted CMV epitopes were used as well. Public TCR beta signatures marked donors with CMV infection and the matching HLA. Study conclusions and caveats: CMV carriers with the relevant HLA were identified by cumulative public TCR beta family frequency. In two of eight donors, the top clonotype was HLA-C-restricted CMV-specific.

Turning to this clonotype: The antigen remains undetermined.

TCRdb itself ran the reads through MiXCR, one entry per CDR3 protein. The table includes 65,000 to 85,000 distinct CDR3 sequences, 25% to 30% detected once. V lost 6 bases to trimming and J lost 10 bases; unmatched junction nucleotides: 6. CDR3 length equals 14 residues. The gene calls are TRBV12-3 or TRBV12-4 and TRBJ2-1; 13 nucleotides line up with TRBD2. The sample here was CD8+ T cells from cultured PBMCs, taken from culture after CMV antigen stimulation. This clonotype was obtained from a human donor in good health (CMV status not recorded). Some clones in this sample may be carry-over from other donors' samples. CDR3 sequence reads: CASRTSGGAREQFF. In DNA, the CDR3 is TGTGCCAGCAGAACTAGCGGGGGGGCGAGAGAGCAGTTCTTC.